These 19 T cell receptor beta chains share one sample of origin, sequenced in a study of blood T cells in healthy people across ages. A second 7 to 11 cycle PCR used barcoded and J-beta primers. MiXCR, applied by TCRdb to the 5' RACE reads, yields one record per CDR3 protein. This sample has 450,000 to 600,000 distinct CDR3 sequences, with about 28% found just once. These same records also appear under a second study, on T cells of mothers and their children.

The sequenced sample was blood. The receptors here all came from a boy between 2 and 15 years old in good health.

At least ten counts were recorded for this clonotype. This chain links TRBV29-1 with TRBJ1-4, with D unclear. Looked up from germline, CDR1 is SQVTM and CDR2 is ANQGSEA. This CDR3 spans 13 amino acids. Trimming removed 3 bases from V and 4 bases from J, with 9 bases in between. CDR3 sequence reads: CSVESGFNEKLFF. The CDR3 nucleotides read TGCAGCGTTGAGAGCGGGTTTAATGAAAAACTGTTTTTT.

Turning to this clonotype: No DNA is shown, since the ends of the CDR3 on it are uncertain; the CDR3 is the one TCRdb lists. The CDR3 spells CASSNRQAGYTFGSGTGELFF. This chain joins TRBV6-5 and TRBJ2-2; the table's D call, TRBD1, has no DNA check behind it. Counting both end residues, the CDR3 totals 21 amino acids. Germline V lookup: CDR1 MNHEY, CDR2 SVGAGI.

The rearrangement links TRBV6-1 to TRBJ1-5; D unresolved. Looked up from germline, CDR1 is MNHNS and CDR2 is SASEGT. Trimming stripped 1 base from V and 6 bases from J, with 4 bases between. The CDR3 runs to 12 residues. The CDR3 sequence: CASSEGIQPQHF. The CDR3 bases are TGTGCCAGCAGTGAAGGGATTCAGCCCCAGCATTTT.

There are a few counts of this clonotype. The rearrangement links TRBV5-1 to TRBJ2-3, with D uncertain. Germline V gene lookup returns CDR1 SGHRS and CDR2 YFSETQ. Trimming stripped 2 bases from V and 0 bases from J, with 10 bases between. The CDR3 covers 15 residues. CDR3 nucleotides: TGCGCCAGCAGCTTAGACCACCCCAGCACAGATACGCAGTATTTT. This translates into CASSLDHPSTDTQYF.

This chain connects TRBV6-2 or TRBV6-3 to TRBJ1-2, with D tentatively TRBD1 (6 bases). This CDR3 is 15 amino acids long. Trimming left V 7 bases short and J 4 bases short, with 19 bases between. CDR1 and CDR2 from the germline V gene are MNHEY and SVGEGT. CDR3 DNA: TGTGCCAGCACCGACAGGAGACAGCACCGCTATGGCTACACCTTC. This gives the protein CASTDRRQHRYGYTF.

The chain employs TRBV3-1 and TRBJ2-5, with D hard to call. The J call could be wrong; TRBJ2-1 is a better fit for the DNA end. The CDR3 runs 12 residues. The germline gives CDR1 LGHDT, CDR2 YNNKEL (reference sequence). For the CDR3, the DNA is TGTGCCAGCAGCTCTGCGAGCGAGCAGCAGTTCTTC. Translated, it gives CASSSASEQQFF.

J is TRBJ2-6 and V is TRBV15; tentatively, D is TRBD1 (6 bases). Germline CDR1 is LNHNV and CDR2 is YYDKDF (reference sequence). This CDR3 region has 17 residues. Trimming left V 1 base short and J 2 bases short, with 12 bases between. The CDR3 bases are TGTGCCACCAGCAGAGTCGGGACATTGCCTGGGGCCAACGTCCTGACTTTC. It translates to CATSRVGTLPGANVLTF. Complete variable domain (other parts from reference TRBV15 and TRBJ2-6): DAMVIQNPRYQVTQFGKPVTLSCSQTLNHNVMYWYQQKSSQAPKLLFHYYDKDFNNEADTPDNFQSRRPNTSFCFLDIRSPGLGDTAMYLCATSRVGTLPGANVLTFGAGSRLTVL.

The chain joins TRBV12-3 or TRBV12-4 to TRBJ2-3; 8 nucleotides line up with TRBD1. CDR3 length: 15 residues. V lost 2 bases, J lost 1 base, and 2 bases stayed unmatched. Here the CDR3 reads CASSLQGAGTDTQYF. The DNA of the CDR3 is TGTGCCAGCAGTTTACAGGGGGCGGGCACAGATACGCAGTATTTT.

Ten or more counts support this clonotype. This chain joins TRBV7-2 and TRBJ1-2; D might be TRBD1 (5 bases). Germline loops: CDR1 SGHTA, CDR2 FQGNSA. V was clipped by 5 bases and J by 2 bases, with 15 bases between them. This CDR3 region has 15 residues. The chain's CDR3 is CASSRRDASNYGYTF. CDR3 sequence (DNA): TGTGCCAGCAGCCGAAGGGACGCCTCGAACTATGGCTACACCTTC.

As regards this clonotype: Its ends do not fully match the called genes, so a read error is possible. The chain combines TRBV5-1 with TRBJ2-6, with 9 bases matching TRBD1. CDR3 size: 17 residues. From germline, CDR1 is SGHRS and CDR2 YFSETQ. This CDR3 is CASSLGGTGTGANVLTF. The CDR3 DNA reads TGCGCCAGCAGCTTGGGGGGGACAGGGACTGGGGCCAATGTCCTGACTTTC.

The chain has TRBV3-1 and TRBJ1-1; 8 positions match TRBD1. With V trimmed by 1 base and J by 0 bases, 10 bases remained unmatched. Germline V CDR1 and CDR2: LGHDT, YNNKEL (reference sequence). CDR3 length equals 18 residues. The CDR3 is CASSQGQGRPYMNTEAFF. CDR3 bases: TGTGCCAGCAGCCAAGGACAGGGGCGCCCCTACATGAACACTGAAGCTTTCTTT.

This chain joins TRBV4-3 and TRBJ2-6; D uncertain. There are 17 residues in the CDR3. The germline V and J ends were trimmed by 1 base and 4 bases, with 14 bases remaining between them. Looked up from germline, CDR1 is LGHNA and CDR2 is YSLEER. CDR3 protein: CASSQVTTSGGANVLTF. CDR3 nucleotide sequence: TGCGCCAGCAGCCAAGTCACGACGTCTGGAGGGGCCAACGTCCTGACTTTC.

CDR3 amino acids: CSVALGQGETQYF. CDR3 nucleotides: TGCAGCGTAGCCCTCGGTCAGGGGGAGACCCAGTACTTC. The V gene is TRBV29-1, the J gene TRBJ2-1; D is perhaps TRBD1 (6 bases). Matching the DNA end better, TRBJ2-5 makes the J call doubtful. Germline loops: CDR1 SQVTM, CDR2 ANQGSEA. The CDR3 sequence is 13 residues long.

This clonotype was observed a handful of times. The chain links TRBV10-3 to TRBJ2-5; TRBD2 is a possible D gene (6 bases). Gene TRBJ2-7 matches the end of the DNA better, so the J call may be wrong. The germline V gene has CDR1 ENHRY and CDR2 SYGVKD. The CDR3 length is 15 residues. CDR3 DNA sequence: TGTGCCATCAGTGAAGGAGGGGAGTCAATGGACGAGCAGTACTTC. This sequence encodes CAISEGGESMDEQYF.

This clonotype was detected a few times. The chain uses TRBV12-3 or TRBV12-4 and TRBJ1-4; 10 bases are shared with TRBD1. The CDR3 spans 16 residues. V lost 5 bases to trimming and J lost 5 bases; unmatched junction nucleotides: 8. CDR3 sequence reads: CASSPPPGQGNEKLFF. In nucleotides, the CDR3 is TGTGCCAGCAGTCCGCCTCCGGGACAGGGGAATGAAAAACTGTTTTTT.

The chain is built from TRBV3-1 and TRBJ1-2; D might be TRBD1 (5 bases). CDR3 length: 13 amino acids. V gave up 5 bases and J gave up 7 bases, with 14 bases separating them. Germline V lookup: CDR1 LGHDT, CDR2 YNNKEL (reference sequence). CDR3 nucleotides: TGTGCCAGCAGCGTCAACTCCAGGGCTGGCTACACCTTC. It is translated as CASSVNSRAGYTF.

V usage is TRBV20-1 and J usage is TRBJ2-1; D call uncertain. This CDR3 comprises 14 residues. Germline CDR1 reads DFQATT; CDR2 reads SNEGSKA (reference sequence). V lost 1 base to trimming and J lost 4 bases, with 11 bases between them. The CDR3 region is CSARAPPTYNEQFF. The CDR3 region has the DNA TGCAGTGCTAGAGCCCCTCCTACTTACAATGAGCAGTTCTTC.

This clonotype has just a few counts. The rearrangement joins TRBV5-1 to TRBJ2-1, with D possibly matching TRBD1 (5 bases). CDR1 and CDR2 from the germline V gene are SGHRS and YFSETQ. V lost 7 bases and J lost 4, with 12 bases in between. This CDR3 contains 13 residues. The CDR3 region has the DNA TGCGCCAGCGGATCGACAGAGTACAATGAGCAGTTCTTC. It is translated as CASGSTEYNEQFF. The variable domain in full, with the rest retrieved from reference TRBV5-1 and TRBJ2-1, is KAGVTQTPRYLIKTRGQQVTLSCSPISGHRSVSWYQQTPGQGLQFLFEYFSETQRNKGNFPGRFSGRQFSNSRSEMNVSTLELGDSALYLCASGSTEYNEQFFGPGTRLTVL.

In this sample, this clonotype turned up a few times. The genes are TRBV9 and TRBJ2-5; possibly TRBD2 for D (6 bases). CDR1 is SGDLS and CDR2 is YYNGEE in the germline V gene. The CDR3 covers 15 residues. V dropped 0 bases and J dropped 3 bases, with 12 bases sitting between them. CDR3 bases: TGTGCCAGCAGCGTAGCGACTAGAGGTGAAGAGACCCAGTACTTC. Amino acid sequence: CASSVATRGEETQYF.